This T cell receptor beta chain is from a study of shared clonotypes between healthy human individuals. At deep level, the assay was performed. Libraries were prepared by immunoSEQ multiplex PCR; TCRdb keeps only in-frame clonotypes and omits some of them. The table records over 700,000 clones, roughly 72% of them present only once. The receptor comes from a woman in her twenties or thirties in good health. Sequenced input: memory CD4+ T cells sorted from blood. The subset is: CD45RA-negative fraction.

The CDR3 DNA sequence: TGTGCCAGCAGTTTACGGCCAGCGGGAGGGTCCTACGAGCAGTACTTC. Translation: CASSLRPAGGSYEQYF. The chain is built from TRBV27 and TRBJ2-7; TRBD2 matches at 10 bases. The germline V gene encodes CDR1 MNHEY and CDR2 SMNVEV (reference sequence). The CDR3 sequence is 16 residues long. Trimming cost V 2 bases and J 1 base; bases outside gene matches: 5.